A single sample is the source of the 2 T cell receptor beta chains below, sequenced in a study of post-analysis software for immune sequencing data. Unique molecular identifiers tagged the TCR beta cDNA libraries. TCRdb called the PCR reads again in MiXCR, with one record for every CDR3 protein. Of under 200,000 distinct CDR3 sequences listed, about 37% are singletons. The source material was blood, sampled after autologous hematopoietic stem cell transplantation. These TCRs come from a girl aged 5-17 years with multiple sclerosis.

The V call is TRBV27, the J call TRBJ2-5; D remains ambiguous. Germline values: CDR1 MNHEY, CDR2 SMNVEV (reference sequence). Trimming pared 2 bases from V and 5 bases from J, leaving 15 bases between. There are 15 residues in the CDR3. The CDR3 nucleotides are TGTGCCAGCAGTTTAAACATGCCGAGCTTCGAGACCCAGTACTTC. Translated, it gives CASSLNMPSFETQYF.

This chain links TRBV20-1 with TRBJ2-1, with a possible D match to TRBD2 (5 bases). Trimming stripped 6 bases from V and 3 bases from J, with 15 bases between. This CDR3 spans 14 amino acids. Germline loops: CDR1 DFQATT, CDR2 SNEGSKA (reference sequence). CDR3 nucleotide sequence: TGCAGTGCCCAGACCCCTAGCCGCTACAATGAGCAGTTCTTC. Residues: CSAQTPSRYNEQFF.